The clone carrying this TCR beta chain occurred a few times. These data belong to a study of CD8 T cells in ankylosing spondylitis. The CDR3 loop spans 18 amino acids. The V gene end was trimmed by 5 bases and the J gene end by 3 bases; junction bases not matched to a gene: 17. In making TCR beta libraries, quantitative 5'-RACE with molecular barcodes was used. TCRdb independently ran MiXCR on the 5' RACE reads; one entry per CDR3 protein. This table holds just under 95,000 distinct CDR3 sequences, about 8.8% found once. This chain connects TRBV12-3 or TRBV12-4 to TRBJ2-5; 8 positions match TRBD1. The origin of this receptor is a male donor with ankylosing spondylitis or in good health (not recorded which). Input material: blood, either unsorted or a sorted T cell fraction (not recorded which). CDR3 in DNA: TGTGCCAGCAGTCACCGGACAGGGAATACTAAAAGGGAAGAGACCCAGTACTTC. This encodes CASSHRTGNTKREETQYF.